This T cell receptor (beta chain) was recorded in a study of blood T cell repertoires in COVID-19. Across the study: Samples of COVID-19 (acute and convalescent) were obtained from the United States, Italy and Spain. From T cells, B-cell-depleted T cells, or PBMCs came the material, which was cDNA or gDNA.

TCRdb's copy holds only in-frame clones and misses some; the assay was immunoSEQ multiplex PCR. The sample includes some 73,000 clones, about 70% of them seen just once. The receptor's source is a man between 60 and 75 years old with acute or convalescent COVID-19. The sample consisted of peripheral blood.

This CDR3 is CASSPGSFLSGNTIYF. For the CDR3, the DNA is TGTGCCAGCAGCCCGGGGTCCTTTCTCTCTGGAAACACCATATATTTT. The J gene is TRBJ1-3, the V gene TRBV9; D is unresolved. The CDR3 is 16 amino acids. The V end was cut by 4 bases, the J end by 0 bases, with 14 bases between. Germline CDR1 and CDR2: SGDLS and YYNGEE.